A selection of T cell receptor beta chains follows, all from one sample in a study of CD8 T cells in Susac syndrome. MiXCR was run by TCRdb on the immunoSEQ multiplex PCR reads, yielding one entry per CDR3 protein. The data hold around 280,000 distinct CDR3 sequences, with about 92% observed a single time. Sequencing was performed on CD4+ T cells from PBMCs. These TCRs come from a human donor with multiple sclerosis. The CDR3 runs from the conserved cysteine through the conserved F or W. A D gene is named only where the DNA matches it firmly. Size values are once, few and many counts, or a class for expanded clones, and some rows have none.

CDR3 length: 16
J gene: TRBJ2-5
D gene: TRBD1
V gene: TRBV4-2
clone size: -
CDR3 protein: CASSQIGTEPQETQYF
CDR3 DNA: TGTGCCAGCAGCCAAATTGGGACAGAACCTCAAGAGACCCAGTACTTC

CDR3 length: 14
J gene: TRBJ2-5
D gene: -
V gene: TRBV6-5
clone size: -
CDR3 protein: CANSYSRVQETQYF
CDR3 DNA: TGTGCCAACAGTTACTCCAGGGTCCAAGAGACCCAGTACTTC

CDR3 length: 16
J gene: TRBJ1-6
D gene: -
V gene: TRBV3-1
clone size: -
CDR3 protein: CASSQDNSRENSPLHF
CDR3 DNA: TGTGCCAGCAGCCAAGACAATTCCAGGGAGAATTCACCCCTCCACTTT

CDR3 length: 14
J gene: TRBJ2-7
D gene: -
V gene: TRBV6-6
clone size: -
CDR3 protein: CASSYGRTTYEQYF
CDR3 DNA: TGTGCCAGCAGTTACGGCAGGACAACCTACGAGCAGTACTTC

CDR3 length: 15
J gene: TRBJ1-3
D gene: -
V gene: TRBV2
clone size: -
CDR3 protein: CASSAGGISGNTIYF
CDR3 DNA: TGTGCCAGCAGCGCTGGGGGGATCTCTGGAAACACCATATATTTT

CDR3 length: 14
J gene: TRBJ2-7
D gene: -
V gene: TRBV6-6
clone size: once
CDR3 protein: CASSYVGRGYEQYF
CDR3 DNA: TGTGCCAGCAGTTACGTTGGCAGGGGCTACGAGCAGTACTTC

CDR3 length: 16
J gene: TRBJ2-3
D gene: -
V gene: TRBV5-1
clone size: -
CDR3 protein: CASSLEARGGTDTQYF
CDR3 DNA: TGCGCCAGCAGCTTAGAAGCCAGGGGAGGCACAGATACGCAGTATTTT

CDR3 length: 15
J gene: TRBJ2-5
D gene: -
V gene: TRBV3-1
clone size: -
CDR3 protein: CASSLSTAETETQYF
CDR3 DNA: TGTGCCAGCAGCTTATCGACGGCCGAAACCGAGACCCAGTACTTC

CDR3 length: 18
J gene: TRBJ1-5
D gene: TRBD1
V gene: TRBV7-9
clone size: -
CDR3 protein: CASSPDRGVFYSNQPQHF
CDR3 DNA: TGTGCCAGCAGCCCGGACAGGGGGGTTTTCTATAGCAATCAGCCCCAGCATTTT

CDR3 length: 16
J gene: TRBJ2-3
D gene: -
V gene: TRBV12-3/TRBV12-4
clone size: -
CDR3 protein: CASRAGRTGATDTQYF
CDR3 DNA: TGTGCCAGCAGGGCGGGAAGAACCGGGGCCACAGATACGCAGTATTTT

CDR3 length: 15
J gene: TRBJ2-5
D gene: -
V gene: TRBV25-1
clone size: -
CDR3 protein: CASSESRGRLETQYF
CDR3 DNA: TGTGCCAGCAGTGAATCCAGGGGCCGCTTGGAGACCCAGTACTTC

CDR3 length: 14
J gene: TRBJ2-7
D gene: -
V gene: TRBV4-3
clone size: -
CDR3 protein: CASSQESRAYEQYF
CDR3 DNA: TGCGCCAGCAGCCAAGAAAGCAGAGCCTACGAGCAGTACTTC

CDR3 length: 14
J gene: TRBJ2-1
D gene: -
V gene: TRBV11-3
clone size: -
CDR3 protein: CASSFVASADEQFF
CDR3 DNA: TGTGCCAGCAGCTTTGTTGCCTCGGCCGATGAGCAGTTCTTC

CDR3 length: 15
J gene: TRBJ1-1
D gene: TRBD1
V gene: TRBV9
clone size: once
CDR3 protein: CASSVTGTGETEAFF
CDR3 DNA: TGTGCCAGCAGCGTTACCGGGACAGGCGAGACTGAAGCTTTCTTT

CDR3 length: 14
J gene: TRBJ1-2
D gene: TRBD1
V gene: TRBV19
clone size: -
CDR3 protein: CASSIHRGNYGYTF
CDR3 DNA: TGTGCCAGTAGTATCCACAGGGGCAATTATGGCTACACCTTC

CDR3 length: 15
J gene: TRBJ2-3
D gene: -
V gene: TRBV14
clone size: -
CDR3 protein: CASSQVNSFTDTQYF
CDR3 DNA: TGTGCCAGCAGCCAAGTAAACAGCTTCACAGATACGCAGTATTTT

CDR3 length: 14
J gene: TRBJ2-3
D gene: TRBD1
V gene: TRBV11-1
clone size: once
CDR3 protein: CASSVTGVGDTQYF
CDR3 DNA: TGTGCCAGCAGCGTCACAGGGGTTGGAGATACGCAGTATTTT

CDR3 length: 14
J gene: TRBJ1-5
D gene: TRBD1
V gene: TRBV6-1
clone size: -
CDR3 protein: CASRPGQGAQPQHF
CDR3 DNA: TGTGCCAGCAGGCCGGGACAGGGGGCCCAGCCCCAGCATTTT

CDR3 length: 13
J gene: TRBJ1-1
D gene: -
V gene: TRBV12-3/TRBV12-4
clone size: -
CDR3 protein: CASSFAGVNKAVF
CDR3 DNA: TGTGCCAGCAGTTTTGCAGGGGTCAATAAAGCTGTCTTT

CDR3 length: 15
J gene: TRBJ2-1
D gene: -
V gene: TRBV29-1
clone size: -
CDR3 protein: CSVVGSLSSYNEQFF
CDR3 DNA: TGCAGCGTTGTAGGTTCCCTAAGCTCCTACAATGAGCAGTTCTTC

CDR3 length: 15
J gene: TRBJ1-3
D gene: TRBD1
V gene: TRBV29-1
clone size: -
CDR3 protein: CSVEDRRGGRDTIYF
CDR3 DNA: TGCAGCGTTGAAGATCGTCGAGGGGGCCGGGACACCATATATTTT

CDR3 length: 15
J gene: TRBJ2-7
D gene: -
V gene: TRBV5-4
clone size: -
CDR3 protein: CASSPPGGTAYEQYF
CDR3 DNA: TGTGCCAGCAGCCCCCCGGGGGGGACAGCTTACGAGCAGTACTTC

CDR3 length: 14
J gene: TRBJ2-2
D gene: -
V gene: TRBV2
clone size: -
CDR3 protein: CASSGDRGTGELFF
CDR3 DNA: TGTGCCAGCAGTGGAGATAGGGGCACCGGGGAGCTGTTTTTT

CDR3 length: 12
J gene: TRBJ2-2
D gene: -
V gene: TRBV2
clone size: -
CDR3 protein: CASSGDTGELFF
CDR3 DNA: TGTGCCAGCAGTGGGGACACCGGGGAGCTGTTTTTT

CDR3 length: 14
J gene: TRBJ2-7
D gene: -
V gene: TRBV27
clone size: -
CDR3 protein: CASSLTLPPHEQYF
CDR3 DNA: TGTGCCAGCAGCCTGACCCTGCCCCCCCACGAGCAGTACTTC

CDR3 length: 17
J gene: TRBJ2-3
D gene: -
V gene: TRBV9
clone size: -
CDR3 protein: CASSVVGGPPETDTQYF
CDR3 DNA: TGTGCCAGCAGCGTCGTGGGAGGACCTCCTGAGACAGATACGCAGTATTTT

CDR3 length: 15
J gene: TRBJ1-2
D gene: TRBD1
V gene: TRBV20-1
clone size: -
CDR3 protein: CSARGSTGGSYGYTF
CDR3 DNA: TGCAGTGCTAGGGGGTCGACAGGGGGCAGCTATGGCTACACCTTC

CDR3 length: 15
J gene: TRBJ1-1
D gene: TRBD1
V gene: TRBV30
clone size: -
CDR3 protein: CAWSLNYRGGTEAFF
CDR3 DNA: TGTGCCTGGAGCCTCAACTACAGGGGGGGCACTGAAGCTTTCTTT

CDR3 length: 13
J gene: TRBJ2-7
D gene: TRBD1
V gene: TRBV20-1
clone size: -
CDR3 protein: CSGRGQGTHEQYF
CDR3 DNA: TGCAGTGGCCGAGGACAGGGAACCCACGAGCAGTACTTC

CDR3 length: 16
J gene: TRBJ1-5
D gene: -
V gene: TRBV7-2
clone size: -
CDR3 protein: CASSLIFRGVDQPQHF
CDR3 DNA: TGTGCCAGCAGCTTAATTTTTCGAGGAGTGGATCAGCCCCAGCATTTT

CDR3 length: 14
J gene: TRBJ2-7
D gene: -
V gene: TRBV7-2
clone size: -
CDR3 protein: CASSSYRNSYEQYF
CDR3 DNA: TGTGCCAGCAGCTCCTACAGGAACTCCTACGAGCAGTACTTC

CDR3 length: 15
J gene: TRBJ2-7
D gene: TRBD2
V gene: TRBV5-1
clone size: -
CDR3 protein: CASARLAGRAYEQYF
CDR3 DNA: TGCGCCAGCGCGCGTCTAGCGGGACGGGCCTACGAGCAGTACTTC

CDR3 length: 14
J gene: TRBJ1-2
D gene: TRBD1
V gene: TRBV27
clone size: -
CDR3 protein: CASSLFRTGNGYTF
CDR3 DNA: TGTGCCAGCAGTTTATTTCGGACAGGCAATGGCTACACCTTC

CDR3 length: 16
J gene: TRBJ2-6
D gene: TRBD2
V gene: TRBV12-3/TRBV12-4
clone size: -
CDR3 protein: CASSTSGYSGANVLTF
CDR3 DNA: TGTGCCAGCAGTACTAGCGGGTACTCTGGGGCCAACGTCCTGACTTTC

CDR3 length: 12
J gene: TRBJ1-2
D gene: -
V gene: TRBV29-1
clone size: -
CDR3 protein: CSVEGEGASYTF
CDR3 DNA: TGCAGCGTTGAGGGGGAGGGCGCAAGCTACACCTTC

CDR3 length: 15
J gene: TRBJ2-1
D gene: -
V gene: TRBV5-1
clone size: -
CDR3 protein: CASSLGRELWNEQFF
CDR3 DNA: TGCGCCAGCAGCTTGGGTCGGGAGCTCTGGAATGAGCAGTTCTTC